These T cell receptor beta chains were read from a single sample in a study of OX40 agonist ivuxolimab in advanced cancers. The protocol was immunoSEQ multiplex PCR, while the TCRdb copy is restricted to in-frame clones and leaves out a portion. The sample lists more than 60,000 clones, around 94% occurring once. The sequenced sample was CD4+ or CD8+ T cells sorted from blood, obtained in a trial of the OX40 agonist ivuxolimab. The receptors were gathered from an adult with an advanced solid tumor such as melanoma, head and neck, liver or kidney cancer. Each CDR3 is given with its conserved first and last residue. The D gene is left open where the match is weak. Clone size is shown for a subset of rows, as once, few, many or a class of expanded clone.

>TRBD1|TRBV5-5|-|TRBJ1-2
CASDLPGQGLGGYTF
TGTGCCAGCGACCTACCGGGACAGGGTTTGGGAGGCTACACCTTC
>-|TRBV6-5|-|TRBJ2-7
CASSYSSGGEQYF
TGTGCCAGCAGTTACTCCTCCGGGGGCGAGCAGTACTTC
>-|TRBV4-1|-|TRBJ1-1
CASSQEPGGYTEAFF
TGCGCCAGCAGCCAAGAGCCGGGGGGGTACACTGAAGCTTTCTTT
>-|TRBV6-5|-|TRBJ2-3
CASSYGREVNTQYF
TGTGCCAGCAGTTATGGCAGGGAGGTAAATACGCAGTATTTT
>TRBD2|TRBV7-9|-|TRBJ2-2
CASHSGARELFF
TGTGCCAGCCACAGCGGGGCTCGGGAGCTGTTTTTT
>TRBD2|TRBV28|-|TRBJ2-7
CASSYGRANYEQYF
TGTGCCAGCAGTTACGGGAGGGCTAACTACGAGCAGTACTTC
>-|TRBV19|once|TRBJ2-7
CASSFTGESYEQYF
TGTGCCAGTAGTTTTACAGGAGAATCCTACGAGCAGTACTTC
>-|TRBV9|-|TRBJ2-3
CASSAHGGARSTSTDTQYF
TGTGCCAGCAGCGCCCATGGGGGGGCCCGTTCTACTAGCACAGATACGCAGTATTTT
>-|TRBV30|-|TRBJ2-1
CAWSSLGTGGRDYEQFF
TGTGCCTGGAGTAGCTTGGGAACAGGAGGGCGGGACTATGAGCAGTTCTTC
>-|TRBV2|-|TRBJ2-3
CASSEVESSGDTQYF
TGTGCCAGCAGTGAAGTGGAAAGCAGCGGAGATACGCAGTATTTT
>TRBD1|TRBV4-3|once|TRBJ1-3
CASSPGGRDLSGNTIYF
TGCGCCAGCAGCCCAGGGGGAAGGGACCTCTCTGGAAACACCATATATTTT
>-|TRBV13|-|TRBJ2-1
CASSLGPTNEQFF
TGTGCCAGCAGCTTAGGCCCAACCAATGAGCAGTTCTTC
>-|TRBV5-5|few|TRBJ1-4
CASSHRTPDNEKLFF
TGTGCCAGCAGCCACCGGACACCGGATAATGAAAAACTGTTTTTT
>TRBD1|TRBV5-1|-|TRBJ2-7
CASRFRDRAYEQYF
TGCGCCAGCAGGTTCCGGGACAGGGCCTACGAGCAGTACTTC
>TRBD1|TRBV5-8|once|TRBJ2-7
CASQRTGENEQYF
TGTGCCAGTCAAAGAACAGGGGAGAACGAGCAGTACTTC
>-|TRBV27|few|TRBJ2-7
CASSLRQGYEQYF
TGTGCCAGCAGTTTAAGGCAGGGCTACGAGCAGTACTTC
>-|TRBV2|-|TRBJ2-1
CASSPGRHHEQFF
TGTGCCAGCAGTCCGGGGCGGCACCATGAGCAGTTCTTC
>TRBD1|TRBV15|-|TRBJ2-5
CATSRPTGGQETQYF
TGTGCCACCAGCAGGCCTACAGGGGGGCAAGAGACCCAGTACTTC
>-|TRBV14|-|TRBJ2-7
CASSRLAGSPSYEQYF
TGTGCCAGCAGCCGGTTAGCCGGGTCCCCCTCCTACGAGCAGTACTTC
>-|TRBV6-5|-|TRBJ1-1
CASSYGGGGREAFF
TGTGCCAGCAGTTATGGAGGGGGAGGAAGGGAAGCTTTCTTT
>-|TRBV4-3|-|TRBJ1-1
CASSQSGQKNTEAFF
TGCGCCAGCAGCCAATCTGGGCAGAAGAACACTGAAGCTTTCTTT
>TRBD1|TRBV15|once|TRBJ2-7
CATSRVGQGTYEQYF
TGTGCCACCAGCAGAGTAGGACAGGGGACCTACGAGCAGTACTTC
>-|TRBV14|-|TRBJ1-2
CASSPFQIDGYTF
TGTGCCAGCAGCCCCTTTCAGATAGATGGCTACACCTTC
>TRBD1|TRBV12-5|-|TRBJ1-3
CASGPGTGPGNTIYF
TGTGCTAGTGGCCCGGGGACAGGCCCTGGAAACACCATATATTTT
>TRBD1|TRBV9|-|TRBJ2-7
CASSVIRDRVHEQYF
TGTGCCAGCAGCGTAATCCGGGACAGGGTCCACGAGCAGTACTTC
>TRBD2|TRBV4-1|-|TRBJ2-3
CASSPGGGVSTDTQYF
TGCGCCAGCAGCCCCGGGGGAGGGGTCAGCACAGATACGCAGTATTTT
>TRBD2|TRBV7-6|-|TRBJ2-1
CASSLEQFGTSGNNEQFF
TGTGCCAGCAGCTTAGAGCAGTTCGGGACTAGCGGCAACAATGAGCAGTTCTTC
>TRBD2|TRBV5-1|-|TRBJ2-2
CASSLGLAGDGELFF
TGCGCCAGCAGCCTAGGACTAGCGGGCGACGGGGAGCTGTTTTTT
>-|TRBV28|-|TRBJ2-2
CASSLTGSDTGELFF
TGTGCCAGCAGTTTAACAGGGTCGGACACCGGGGAGCTGTTTTTT
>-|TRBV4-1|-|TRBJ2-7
CASSPHDTGGGYSYEQYF
TGCGCCAGCAGCCCACACGATACAGGTGGGGGTTACAGCTACGAGCAGTACTTC
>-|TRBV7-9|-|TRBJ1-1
CASSLGDFF
TGTGCCAGCAGCTTAGGGGATTTCTTT
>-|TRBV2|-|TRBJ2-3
CASRGPDTQYF
TGTGCCAGCAGGGGTCCAGATACGCAGTATTTT
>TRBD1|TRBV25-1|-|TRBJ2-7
CASSVGSRGPYEQYF
TGTGCCAGCAGTGTCGGGTCGAGGGGGCCCTACGAGCAGTACTTC
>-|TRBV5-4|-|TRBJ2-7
CASSLVGGNSYEQYF
TGTGCCAGCAGCTTGGTTGGGGGGAACTCCTACGAGCAGTACTTC
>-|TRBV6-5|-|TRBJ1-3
CASRRTDSGNTIYF
TGTGCCAGCAGGAGGACAGATTCTGGAAACACCATATATTTT
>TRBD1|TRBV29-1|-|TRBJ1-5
CSVSSPGQQNQPQHF
TGCAGCGTTTCCAGTCCGGGACAGCAAAATCAGCCCCAGCATTTT
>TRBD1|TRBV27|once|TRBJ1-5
CASSSPSQQGGNQPQHF
TGTGCCAGCAGTTCTCCCTCCCAACAGGGGGGGAATCAGCCCCAGCATTTT
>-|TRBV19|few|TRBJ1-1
CASSIARGTTEAFF
TGTGCCAGTAGTATAGCACGGGGAACGACTGAAGCTTTCTTT
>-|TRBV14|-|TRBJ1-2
CASSQDNWGSNGYGYTF
TGTGCCAGCAGCCAAGATAATTGGGGAAGTAACGGCTATGGCTACACCTTC
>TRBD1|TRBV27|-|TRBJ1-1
CASSLSARGRAEAFF
TGTGCCAGCAGTTTATCTGCCAGGGGGCGCGCTGAAGCTTTCTTT
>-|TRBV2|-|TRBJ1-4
CASSEVGERGEKLFF
TGTGCCAGCAGTGAAGTGGGGGAGAGGGGTGAAAAACTGTTTTTT
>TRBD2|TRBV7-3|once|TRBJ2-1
CASSLAGAYNEQFF
TGTGCCAGCAGCTTAGCGGGAGCCTACAATGAGCAGTTCTTC
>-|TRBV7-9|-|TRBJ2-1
CASRPPGGNEQFF
TGTGCCAGCAGGCCACCCGGTGGCAATGAGCAGTTCTTC
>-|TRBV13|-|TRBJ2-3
CASSLKGDTQYF
TGTGCCAGCAGCTTAAAAGGAGATACGCAGTATTTT
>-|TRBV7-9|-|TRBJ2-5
CASSSPGAKETQYF
TGTGCCAGCAGCTCTCCGGGAGCAAAAGAGACCCAGTACTTC
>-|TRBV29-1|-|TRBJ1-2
CSVVGGPGDGYTF
TGCAGCGTTGTCGGGGGGCCGGGGGATGGCTACACCTTC
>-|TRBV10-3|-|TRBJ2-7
CAISIRGPLGVHEQYF
TGTGCCATCTCTATTCGGGGGCCTTTAGGGGTCCACGAGCAGTACTTC
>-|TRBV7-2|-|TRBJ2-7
CASSLAGGYSYEQYF
TGTGCCAGCAGCTTAGCAGGGGGATACTCCTACGAGCAGTACTTC
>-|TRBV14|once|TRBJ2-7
CASSQGITGFYEQYF
TGTGCCAGCAGCCAAGGGATAACGGGATTCTACGAGCAGTACTTC